These 9 T cell receptor beta chains came from one sample sequenced in a study of OX40 agonist ivuxolimab in advanced cancers. Sequenced by immunoSEQ multiplex PCR; TCRdb stores in-frame clones only, minus some. The sample has roughly 35,000 clones, 80% to 95% seen once. This specimen consisted of CD4+ or CD8+ T cells sorted from blood, obtained in a trial of the OX40 agonist ivuxolimab. These TCRs come from an adult with an advanced solid tumor such as melanoma, head and neck, liver or kidney cancer.

The genes are TRBV13 and TRBJ2-5, with TRBD1 matching over 8 bases. The CDR3 is 13 amino acids. CDR1 is PRHDT, CDR2 FYEKMQ, per germline (reference sequence). The V segment lost 4 bases and the J segment 4 bases; nucleotides outside the gene matches: 2. CDR3 sequence (DNA): TGTGCCAGCAGCTCGACAGGGGTAGAGACCCAGTACTTC. Amino acid sequence: CASSSTGVETQYF.

This chain uses TRBV27 with TRBJ2-7; D might be TRBD1 or TRBD2, each matching 5 bases. The V gene lost 3 bases and the J gene lost 2 bases, with 11 bases spanning the gap. The CDR3 extends over 14 amino acids. CDR1 MNHEY and CDR2 SMNVEV come from the germline V gene (reference sequence). CDR3 loop: CASSFEGPTYEQYF. The CDR3 nucleotides read TGTGCCAGCAGTTTCGAGGGACCAACCTACGAGCAGTACTTC.

This clone is a singleton in its sample. The CDR3 reads CASSPDGTSGNEYNEQFF. DNA for the CDR3: TGTGCCAGCTCACCGGACGGGACTAGCGGGAATGAATACAATGAGCAGTTCTTC. This rearrangement joins TRBV18 to TRBJ2-1, with TRBD2 matching 13 bases. Losses at the gene ends were 3 bases for V and 4 bases for J; bases not matched to a gene: 9. The CDR3 has 18 residues. Germline values: CDR1 KGHSH, CDR2 LQKENI.

V is TRBV11-2 and J is TRBJ2-7, with D unclear. Germline lookup yields CDR1 SGHAT and CDR2 FQNNGV. This CDR3 contains 14 residues. V was cut by 0 bases and J by 6 bases, with 12 bases left in between. The CDR3 spells CASSLDPGYAEQYF. CDR3 coding DNA: TGTGCCAGCAGCTTAGATCCAGGATATGCCGAGCAGTACTTC.

The chain uses TRBV27 and TRBJ2-3, with D perhaps matching TRBD1 or TRBD2 (6 bases each). The CDR3 has 13 residues. Trimming took off 3 bases at V and 8 bases at J, with 12 bases between the two ends. The germline V gene has CDR1 MNHEY and CDR2 SMNVEV (reference sequence). The CDR3 sequence is CASSFPGGFTQYF. DNA of the CDR3: TGTGCCAGCAGTTTCCCCGGGGGCTTTACGCAGTATTTT.

The chain uses TRBV27 and TRBJ2-7; D is unresolved. This CDR3 region has 13 residues. V dropped 0 bases and J dropped 5 bases, with 8 bases sitting between them. CDR1 and CDR2 (germline): MNHEY, SMNVEV (reference sequence). CDR3 sequence: CASSLSRRDEQYF. CDR3 coding DNA: TGTGCCAGCAGTTTATCGAGGCGAGACGAGCAGTACTTC.

The chain carries TRBV21-1 and TRBJ2-1; the listed D gene, TRBD2, was not tested against the DNA. TRBV21-1 is flagged as a pseudogene. The CDR3 loop spans 16 amino acids. The CDR3, as DNA: TGTGCCAATTGGGGGGAGGGCTGGAGCTCCTACAATGAGCAGTTCTTC. Its protein product is CANWGEGWSSYNEQFF.

The chain combines TRBV27 with TRBJ2-1; 8 positions agree with TRBD1. The CDR3 contains 15 residues. CDR1 is MNHEY and CDR2 is SMNVEV in the germline V gene (reference sequence). The ends lost 4 bases at V and 8 bases at J; junction bases unmatched: 10. The DNA for the CDR3 is TGTGCCAGCAGTTATATAGGGCAGGGGGCCGATGAGCAGTTCTTC. It codes for CASSYIGQGADEQFF.

The rearrangement joins TRBV11-2 to TRBJ2-7; D is perhaps TRBD2 (6 bases). This CDR3 contains 17 residues. Germline values: CDR1 SGHAT, CDR2 FQNNGV. Deletions cut 1 base from V and 0 bases from J, with 16 bases between. CDR3 sequence reads: CASSLVPEGGTSYEQYF. Written as DNA, the CDR3 is TGTGCCAGCAGCTTAGTCCCCGAGGGCGGGACCTCCTACGAGCAGTACTTC.